Described below is a single TCR beta chain sequence and its context. The V and J ends lost 4 bases and 6 bases, in that order; junction bases with no gene match: 6. The CDR3 runs 14 residues. The V gene's germline CDR1 is SGHRS and CDR2 YFSETQ. The data stem from a study of control samples from healthy donors and cancer patients. The table came from immunoSEQ multiplex PCR; TCRdb's copy has only in-frame clones and leaves some out. The sample records around 120,000 clones, 85% to 95% being singletons. The clonotype originates from a man in his forties or fifties with head and neck cancer. V and J are TRBV5-1 and TRBJ2-7; 11 nucleotides align to TRBD1. The sample comprised PBMCs. This CDR3 reads CASSPGQGAGEQYF. In DNA, the CDR3 is TGCGCCAGCAGCCCTGGACAGGGGGCGGGCGAGCAGTACTTC.